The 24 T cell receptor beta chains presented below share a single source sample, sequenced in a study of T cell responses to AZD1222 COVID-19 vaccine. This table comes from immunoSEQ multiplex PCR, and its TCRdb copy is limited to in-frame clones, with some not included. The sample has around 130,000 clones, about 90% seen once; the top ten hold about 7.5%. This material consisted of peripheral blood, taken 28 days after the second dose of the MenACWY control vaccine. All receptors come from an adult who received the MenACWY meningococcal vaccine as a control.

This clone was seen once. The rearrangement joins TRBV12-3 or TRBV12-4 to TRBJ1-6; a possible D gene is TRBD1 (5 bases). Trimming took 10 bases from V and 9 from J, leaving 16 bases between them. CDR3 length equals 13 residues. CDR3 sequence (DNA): TGTGCCACCAGGGCCCAGGAAGGTTCACCCCTCCACTTT. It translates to CATRAQEGSPLHF.

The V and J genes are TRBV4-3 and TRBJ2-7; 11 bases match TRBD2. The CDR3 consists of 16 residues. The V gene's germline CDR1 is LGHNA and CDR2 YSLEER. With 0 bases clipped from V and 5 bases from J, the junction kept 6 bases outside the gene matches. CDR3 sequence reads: CASSQEFTSGRDEQYF. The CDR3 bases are TGCGCCAGCAGCCAAGAGTTTACTAGCGGGAGAGACGAGCAGTACTTC.

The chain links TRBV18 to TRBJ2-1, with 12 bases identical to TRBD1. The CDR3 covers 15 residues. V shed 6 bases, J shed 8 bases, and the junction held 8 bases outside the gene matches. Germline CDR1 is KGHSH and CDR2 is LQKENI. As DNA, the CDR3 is TGTGCCAGCTCCCAGGGACAGGGGGCTTCTGATGAGCAGTTCTTC. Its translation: CASSQGQGASDEQFF.

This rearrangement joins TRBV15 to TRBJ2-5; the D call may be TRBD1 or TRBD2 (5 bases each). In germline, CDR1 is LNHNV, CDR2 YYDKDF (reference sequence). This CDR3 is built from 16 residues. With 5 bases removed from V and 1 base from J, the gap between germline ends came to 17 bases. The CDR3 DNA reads TGTGCCACCAGCGGCCAGGGAACGGGGCCCCAAGAGACCCAGTACTTC. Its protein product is CATSGQGTGPQETQYF. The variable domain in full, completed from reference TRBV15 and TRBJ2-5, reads DAMVIQNPRYQVTQFGKPVTLSCSQTLNHNVMYWYQQKSSQAPKLLFHYYDKDFNNEADTPDNFQSRRPNTSFCFLDIRSPGLGDTAMYLCATSGQGTGPQETQYFGPGTRLLVL.

The CDR3 here is CAISESMRDTGELFF. The CDR3 nucleotides read TGTGCCATCAGTGAGTCGATGAGGGACACCGGGGAGCTGTTTTTT. V gene TRBV10-3 combines with J gene TRBJ2-2; the D gene is possibly TRBD2 (5 bases). Trimming stripped 0 bases from V and 3 bases from J, with 8 bases between. In germline, CDR1 is ENHRY, CDR2 SYGVKD. The CDR3 consists of 15 residues.

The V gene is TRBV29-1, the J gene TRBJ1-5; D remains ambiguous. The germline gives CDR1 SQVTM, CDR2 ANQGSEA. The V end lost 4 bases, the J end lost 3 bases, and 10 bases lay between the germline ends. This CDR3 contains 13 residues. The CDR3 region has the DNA TGCAGCGTTGGTCCCGGATCCAATCAGCCCCAGCATTTT. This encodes CSVGPGSNQPQHF.

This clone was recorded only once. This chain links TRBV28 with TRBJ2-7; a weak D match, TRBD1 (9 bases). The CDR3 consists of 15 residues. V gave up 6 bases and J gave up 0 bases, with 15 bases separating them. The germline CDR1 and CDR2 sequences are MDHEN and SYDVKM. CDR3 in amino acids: CASRRGDRDSYEQYF. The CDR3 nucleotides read TGTGCCAGCAGGCGGGGGGACAGGGACTCCTACGAGCAGTACTTC. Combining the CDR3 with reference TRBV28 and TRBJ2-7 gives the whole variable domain DVKVTQSSRYLVKRTGEKVFLECVQDMDHENMFWYRQDPGLGLRLIYFSYDVKMKEKGDIPEGYSVSREKKERFSLILESASTNQTSMYLCASRRGDRDSYEQYFGPGTRLTVT.

CDR3 residues: CASSESGTWADEQYF. In DNA form, the CDR3 reads TGCGCCAGCAGTGAGTCCGGGACCTGGGCGGACGAGCAGTACTTC. The V call is TRBV10-2, the J call TRBJ2-7; D may correspond to TRBD1 or TRBD2 (5 bases each). CDR3 size: 15 residues. Trimming left V 0 bases short and J 5 bases short, with 14 bases between. CDR1 is WSHSY and CDR2 is SAAADI in the germline V gene.

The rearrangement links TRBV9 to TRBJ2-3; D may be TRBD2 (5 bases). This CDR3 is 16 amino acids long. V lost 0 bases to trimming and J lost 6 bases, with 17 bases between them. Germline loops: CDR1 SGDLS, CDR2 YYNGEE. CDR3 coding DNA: TGTGCCAGCAGCGTAGAGTCTAGCCGACCCCCGGATACGCAGTATTTT. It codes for CASSVESSRPPDTQYF. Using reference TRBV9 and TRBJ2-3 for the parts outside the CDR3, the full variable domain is DSGVTQTPKHLITATGQRVTLRCSPRSGDLSVYWYQQSLDQGLQFLIQYYNGEERAKGNILERFSAQQFPDLHSELNLSSLELGDSALYFCASSVESSRPPDTQYFGPGTRLTVL.

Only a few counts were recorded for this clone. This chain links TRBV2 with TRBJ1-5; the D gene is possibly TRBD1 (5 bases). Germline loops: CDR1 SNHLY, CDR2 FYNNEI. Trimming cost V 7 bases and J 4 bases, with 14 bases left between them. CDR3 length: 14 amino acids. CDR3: CASTSGTRNQPQHF. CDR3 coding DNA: TGTGCCAGCACCTCCGGGACCAGAAATCAGCCCCAGCATTTT.

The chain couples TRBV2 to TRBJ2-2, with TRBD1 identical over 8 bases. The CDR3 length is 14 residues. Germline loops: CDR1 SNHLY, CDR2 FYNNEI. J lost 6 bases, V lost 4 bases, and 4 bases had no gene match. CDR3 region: CASSGQGSSGELFF. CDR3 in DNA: TGTGCCAGCAGTGGACAGGGGAGTTCCGGGGAGCTGTTTTTT.

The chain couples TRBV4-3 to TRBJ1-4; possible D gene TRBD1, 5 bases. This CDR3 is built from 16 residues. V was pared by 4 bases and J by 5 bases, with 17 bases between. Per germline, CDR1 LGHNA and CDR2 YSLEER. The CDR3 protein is CASSREPGPQNEKLFF. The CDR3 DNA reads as TGCGCCAGCAGCCGAGAACCGGGGCCCCAAAATGAAAAACTGTTTTTT.

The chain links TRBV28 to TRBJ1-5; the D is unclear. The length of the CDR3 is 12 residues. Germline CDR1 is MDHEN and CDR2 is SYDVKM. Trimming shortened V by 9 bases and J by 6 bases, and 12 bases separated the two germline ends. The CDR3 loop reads CASDRTAQPQHF. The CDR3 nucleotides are TGTGCCAGTGACCGCACAGCTCAGCCCCAGCATTTT. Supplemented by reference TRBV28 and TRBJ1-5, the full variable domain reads DVKVTQSSRYLVKRTGEKVFLECVQDMDHENMFWYRQDPGLGLRLIYFSYDVKMKEKGDIPEGYSVSREKKERFSLILESASTNQTSMYLCASDRTAQPQHFGDGTRLSIL.

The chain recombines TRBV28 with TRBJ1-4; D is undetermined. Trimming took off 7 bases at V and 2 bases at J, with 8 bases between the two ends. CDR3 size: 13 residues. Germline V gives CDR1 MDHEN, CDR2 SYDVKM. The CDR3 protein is CASKESTNEKLFF. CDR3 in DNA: TGTGCCAGCAAAGAGAGTACTAATGAAAAACTGTTTTTT.

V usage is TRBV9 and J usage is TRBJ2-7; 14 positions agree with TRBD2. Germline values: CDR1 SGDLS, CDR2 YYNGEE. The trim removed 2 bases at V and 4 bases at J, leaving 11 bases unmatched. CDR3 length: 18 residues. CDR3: CASSVGTSGSRLGYEQYF. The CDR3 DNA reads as TGTGCCAGCAGCGTTGGGACTAGCGGGAGTCGACTGGGTTACGAGCAGTACTTC.

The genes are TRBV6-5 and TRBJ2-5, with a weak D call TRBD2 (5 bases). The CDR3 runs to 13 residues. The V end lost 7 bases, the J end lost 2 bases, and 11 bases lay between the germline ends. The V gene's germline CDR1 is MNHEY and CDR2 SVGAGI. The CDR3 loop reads CASMREWQETQYF. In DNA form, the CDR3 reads TGTGCCAGCATGAGGGAATGGCAAGAGACCCAGTACTTC.

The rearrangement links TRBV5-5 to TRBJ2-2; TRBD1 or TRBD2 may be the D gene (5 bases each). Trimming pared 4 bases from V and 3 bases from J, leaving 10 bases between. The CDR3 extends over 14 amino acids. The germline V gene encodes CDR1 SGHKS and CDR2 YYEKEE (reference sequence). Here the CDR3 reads CASSLGRDTGELFF. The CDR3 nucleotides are TGTGCCAGCAGCCTGGGACGGGACACCGGGGAGCTGTTTTTT.

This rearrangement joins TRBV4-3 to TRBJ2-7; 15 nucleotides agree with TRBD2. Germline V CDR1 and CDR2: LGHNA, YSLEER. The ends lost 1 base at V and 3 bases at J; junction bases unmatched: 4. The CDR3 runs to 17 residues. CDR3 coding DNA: TGCGCCAGCAGCCAAGCCCCGGGACTAGCGGGAGGCTACGAGCAGTACTTC. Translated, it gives CASSQAPGLAGGYEQYF.

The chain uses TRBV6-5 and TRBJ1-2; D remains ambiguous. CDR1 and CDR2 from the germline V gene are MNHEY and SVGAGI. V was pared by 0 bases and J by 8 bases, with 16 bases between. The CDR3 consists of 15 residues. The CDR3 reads CASSYSGARERGYTF. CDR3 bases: TGTGCCAGCAGTTACTCCGGCGCTAGAGAAAGGGGCTACACCTTC.

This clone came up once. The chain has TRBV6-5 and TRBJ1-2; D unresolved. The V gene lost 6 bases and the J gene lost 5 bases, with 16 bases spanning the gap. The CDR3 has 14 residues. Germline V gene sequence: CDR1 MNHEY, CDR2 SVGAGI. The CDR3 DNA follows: TGTGCCAGCAGCCCCGGGGAGGCGATTTATGGCTACACCTTC. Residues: CASSPGEAIYGYTF.

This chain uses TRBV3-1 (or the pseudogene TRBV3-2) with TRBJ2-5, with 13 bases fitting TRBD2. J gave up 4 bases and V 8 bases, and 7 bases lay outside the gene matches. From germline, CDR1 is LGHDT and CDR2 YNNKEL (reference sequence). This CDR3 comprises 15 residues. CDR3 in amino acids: CASLRTSGGGETQYF. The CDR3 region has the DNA TGTGCCAGCCTACGAACTAGCGGGGGGGGAGAGACCCAGTACTTC.

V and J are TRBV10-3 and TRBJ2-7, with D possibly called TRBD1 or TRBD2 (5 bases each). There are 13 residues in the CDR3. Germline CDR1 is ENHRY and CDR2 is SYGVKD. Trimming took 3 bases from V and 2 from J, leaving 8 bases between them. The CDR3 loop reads CAISDGTAYEQYF. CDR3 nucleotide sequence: TGTGCCATCAGTGACGGGACGGCCTACGAGCAGTACTTC.

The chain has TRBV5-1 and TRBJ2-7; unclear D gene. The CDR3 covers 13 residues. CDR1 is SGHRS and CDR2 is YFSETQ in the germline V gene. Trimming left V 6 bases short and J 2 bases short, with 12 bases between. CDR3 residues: CASKDDGTYEQYF. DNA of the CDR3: TGCGCCAGCAAGGACGACGGAACCTACGAGCAGTACTTC.

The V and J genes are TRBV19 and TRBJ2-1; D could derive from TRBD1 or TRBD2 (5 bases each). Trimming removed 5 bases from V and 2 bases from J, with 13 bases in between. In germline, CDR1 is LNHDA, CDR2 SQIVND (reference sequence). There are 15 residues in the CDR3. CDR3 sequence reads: CASSSVGDAYNEQFF. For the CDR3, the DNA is TGTGCCAGTAGTTCGGTAGGGGACGCCTACAATGAGCAGTTCTTC.